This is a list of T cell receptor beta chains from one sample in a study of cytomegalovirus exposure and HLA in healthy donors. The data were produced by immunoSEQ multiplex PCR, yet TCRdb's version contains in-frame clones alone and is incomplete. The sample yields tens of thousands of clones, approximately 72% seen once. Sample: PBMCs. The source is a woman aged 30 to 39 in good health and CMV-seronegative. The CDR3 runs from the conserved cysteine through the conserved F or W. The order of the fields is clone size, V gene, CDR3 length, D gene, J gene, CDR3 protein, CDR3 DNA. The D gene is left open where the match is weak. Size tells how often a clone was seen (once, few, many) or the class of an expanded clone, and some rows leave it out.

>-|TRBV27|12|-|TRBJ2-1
CASLSEWNEQFF
TGTGCCAGTCTATCCGAATGGAATGAGCAGTTCTTC
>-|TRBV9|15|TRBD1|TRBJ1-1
CASSVRTGWDTEAFF
TGTGCCAGCAGCGTCCGGACAGGGTGGGACACTGAAGCTTTCTTT
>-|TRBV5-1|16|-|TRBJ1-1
CASSLDRTIVNTEAFF
TGCGCCAGCAGCTTGGACAGAACAATAGTGAACACTGAAGCTTTCTTT
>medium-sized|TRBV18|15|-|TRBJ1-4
CASSKLTAVDEKLFF
TGTGCCAGCTCCAAACTAACGGCGGTCGATGAAAAACTGTTTTTT
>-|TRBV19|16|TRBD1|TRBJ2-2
CATRGGQATVTGELFF
TGTGCCACCAGGGGTGGACAGGCAACAGTCACCGGGGAGCTGTTTTTT
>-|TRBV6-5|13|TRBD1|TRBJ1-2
CASSLDRNYGYTF
TGTGCCAGCAGTCTGGACAGGAACTATGGCTACACCTTC
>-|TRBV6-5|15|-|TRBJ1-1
CASSYGRGPNTEAFF
TGTGCCAGCAGTTACGGGCGGGGGCCGAACACTGAAGCTTTCTTT
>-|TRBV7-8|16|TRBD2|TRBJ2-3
CASSLEASGGADTQYF
TGTGCCAGCAGCTTAGAGGCTAGCGGGGGGGCAGATACGCAGTATTTT
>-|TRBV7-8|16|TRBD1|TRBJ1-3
CASSLVQGTFGNTIYF
TGTGCCAGCAGCTTGGTACAGGGGACGTTTGGAAACACCATATATTTT
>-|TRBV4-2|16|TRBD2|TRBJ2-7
CASSQGPGRGAYEQYF
TGTGCCAGCAGCCAAGGGCCGGGGAGGGGAGCCTACGAGCAGTACTTC
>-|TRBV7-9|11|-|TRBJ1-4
CASSAEEKLFF
TGTGCCAGCAGCGCGGAAGAAAAACTGTTTTTT
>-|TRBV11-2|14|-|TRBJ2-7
CASSLEFGSYEQYF
TGTGCCAGCAGCTTAGAGTTCGGCTCCTACGAGCAGTACTTC
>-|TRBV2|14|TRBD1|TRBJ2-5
CASSAGTAQETQYF
TGTGCCAGCAGTGCCGGGACAGCCCAAGAGACCCAGTACTTC
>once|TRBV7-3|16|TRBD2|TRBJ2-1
CASSSLGLAGFGEVFF
TGTGCCAGCAGCTCCCTTGGACTAGCGGGTTTTGGGGAGGTGTTCTTC
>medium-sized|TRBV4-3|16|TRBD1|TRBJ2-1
CASSQKGTGDYSEQFF
TGCGCCAGCAGCCAGAAGGGGACAGGGGATTATAGTGAGCAGTTCTTC
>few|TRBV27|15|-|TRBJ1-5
CASREGAGRNQPQHF
TGTGCCTCCCGAGAAGGGGCAGGCCGAAATCAGCCCCAGCATTTT
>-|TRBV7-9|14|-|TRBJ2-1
CASSLRQMGNEQFF
TGTGCCAGCAGCTTAAGACAGATGGGCAATGAGCAGTTCTTC
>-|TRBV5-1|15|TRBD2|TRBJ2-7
CASSSGTSGGYEQYF
TGCGCCAGCAGCTCCGGGACTAGCGGGGGATACGAGCAGTACTTC
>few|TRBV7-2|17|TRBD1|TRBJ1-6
CASSGGQGTGGNSPLHF
TGTGCCAGCAGCGGGGGTCAAGGGACAGGGGGTAATTCCCCCCTCCACTTT
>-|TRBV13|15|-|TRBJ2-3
CASSFNGGPTDTQYF
TGTGCCAGCAGCTTTAACGGGGGGCCGACAGATACGCAGTATTTT
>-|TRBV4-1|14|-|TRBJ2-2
CASRGQGNTGELFF
TGCGCCAGCAGGGGGCAGGGGAACACCGGGGAGCTGTTTTTT
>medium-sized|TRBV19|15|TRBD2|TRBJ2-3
CASRMGLASTDTQYF
TGTGCCAGTAGAATGGGACTAGCGAGCACAGATACGCAGTATTTT
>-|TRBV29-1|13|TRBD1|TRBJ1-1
CSGTGGGNTEAFF
TGCAGCGGCACAGGGGGGGGGAACACTGAAGCTTTCTTT
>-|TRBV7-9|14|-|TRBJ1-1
CASSSYRGEVEAFF
TGTGCTAGCAGCTCCTACCGTGGGGAGGTTGAAGCTTTCTTT
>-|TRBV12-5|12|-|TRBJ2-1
CASGPFGGEQFF
TGTGCTAGTGGCCCTTTTGGGGGGGAGCAGTTCTTC
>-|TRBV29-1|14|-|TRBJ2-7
CSSNRQESSYEQYF
TGCAGCTCCAACCGACAGGAGAGCTCCTACGAGCAGTACTTC
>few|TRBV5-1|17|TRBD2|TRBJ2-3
CASSSVLVAGGRDTQYF
TGCGCCAGCAGCTCCGTTCTCGTAGCGGGGGGGCGGGATACGCAGTATTTT
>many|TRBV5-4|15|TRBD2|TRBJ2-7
CASSDPSGGTYEQYF
TGTGCCAGCAGCGATCCTTCCGGGGGGACCTACGAGCAGTACTTC
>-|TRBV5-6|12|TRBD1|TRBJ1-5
CASSSGGRPQHF
TGTGCCAGCAGCTCAGGGGGTCGGCCCCAGCATTTT
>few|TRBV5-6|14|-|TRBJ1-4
CASSLVRGFEKLFF
TGTGCCAGCAGCTTGGTTCGGGGTTTCGAAAAACTGTTTTTT
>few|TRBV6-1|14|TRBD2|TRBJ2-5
CASTEGLAIETQYF
TGTGCCAGCACTGAAGGACTAGCGATCGAGACCCAGTACTTC
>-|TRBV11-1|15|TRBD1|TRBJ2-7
CASSLSRGLTYEQYF
TGTGCCAGCAGCTTAAGTAGGGGGCTAACCTACGAGCAGTACTTC
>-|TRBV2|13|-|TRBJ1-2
CASSETENYGYTF
TGTGCCAGCAGTGAAACAGAGAACTATGGCTACACCTTC
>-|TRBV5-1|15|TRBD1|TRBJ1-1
CASSPQTGGNTEAFF
TGCGCCAGCAGCCCCCAGACAGGGGGGAACACTGAAGCTTTCTTT
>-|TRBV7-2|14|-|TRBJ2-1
CASSLDWGRDEQFF
TGTGCCAGCAGCTTAGATTGGGGGCGGGATGAGCAGTTCTTC
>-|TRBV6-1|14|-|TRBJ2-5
CASSASRARETQYF
TGTGCCAGCAGCGCGAGCAGGGCCAGGGAGACCCAGTACTTC
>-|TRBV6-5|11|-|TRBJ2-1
CASRQGGEQFF
TGTGCCAGCAGGCAGGGGGGCGAGCAGTTCTTC
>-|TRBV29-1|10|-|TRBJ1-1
CSARGTEAFF
TGCAGCGCTCGGGGCACTGAAGCTTTCTTT
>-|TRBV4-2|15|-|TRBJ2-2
CASSQLGRDTGELFF
TGTGCCAGCAGCCAATTGGGCAGGGACACCGGGGAGCTGTTTTTT
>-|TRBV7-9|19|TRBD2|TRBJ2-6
CASSPRSGEGGAGANVLTF
TGTGCCAGCAGCCCACGCTCGGGGGAGGGTGGGGCTGGGGCCAACGTCCTGACTTTC
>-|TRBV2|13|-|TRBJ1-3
CASSERTGNTIYF
TGTGCCAGCAGTGAAAGGACAGGAAACACCATATATTTT
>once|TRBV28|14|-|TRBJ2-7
CASNQPRQAHEQYF
TGTGCCAGCAACCAACCCCGACAGGCACACGAGCAGTACTTC
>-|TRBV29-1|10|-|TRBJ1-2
CSVWSNGYTF
TGCAGCGTTTGGAGTAATGGCTACACCTTC
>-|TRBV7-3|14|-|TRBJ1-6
CASSLGSSWSPLHF
TGTGCCAGCAGCTTAGGGTCCTCTTGGAGTCCCCTCCACTTT